A single TCR beta chain is shown here with its context. Antigen specificity is unknown. Germline loops: CDR1 LNHDA, CDR2 SQIVND (reference sequence). This CDR3 is 17 amino acids long. V shed 4 bases and J shed 3 bases, with 21 bases lying between them. The assay was immunoSEQ multiplex PCR, and TCRdb's table has in-frame clones only and misses some. The data contain roughly 56,000 clones, about 86% of them singletons. The data belong to a study of PD-L1 blockade in urothelial cancer. Time point noted: pretreatment peripheral blood. General study results and limits: Clonality of blood TCR below the median before treatment predicted better survival.

This sequence originates from a man between 60 and 70 years old with urothelial cancer. The genes are TRBV19 and TRBJ1-2; D is ambiguous. The specimen comprised PBMCs, sampled around atezolizumab (anti-PD-L1) treatment. The DNA for the CDR3 is TGTGCCAGTAGTACCCCCGAGGGTATCCCTACTGACTATGGCTACACCTTC. As protein: CASSTPEGIPTDYGYTF.